Shown below are 32 T cell receptor beta chains from a single sample sequenced in a study of early T cells in non-severe SARS-CoV-2 infection (dated by TCRdb to about 2021). The library came from 5' RACE. Data came from a NextSeq 500. Through fastp at Q25 and MiXCR, TCRdb rebuilt clones from the public reads, retaining in-frame beta chains. Rows with one shared CDR3 protein collapse into an entry with the most common genes and DNA. Present in this sample are more than 55,000 distinct CDR3 sequences, approximately 13% of which were seen just once. Of the sample, approximately 4.6% falls within the top ten clones. Material: whole blood. The origin of the receptors is an adult who was a healthcare worker with PCR-confirmed SARS-CoV-2 infection or an uninfected control (not recorded which).

Many counts were recorded for this clonotype. This chain uses TRBV7-9 with TRBJ2-7; D possibly matches TRBD1 or TRBD2 (5 bases each). This CDR3 contains 13 residues. Trimming stripped 9 bases from V and 0 bases from J, with 12 bases between. Germline V lookup: CDR1 SEHNR, CDR2 FQNEAQ (reference sequence). In DNA, the CDR3 is TGTGCCAGTGGGACGGCTAACTCCTACGAGCAGTACTTC. It specifies CASGTANSYEQYF. Looking up the rest from reference TRBV7-9 and TRBJ2-7 gives the full variable domain: DTGVSQNPRHKITKRGQNVTFRCDPISEHNRLYWYRQTLGQGPEFLTYFQNEAQLEKSRLLSDRFSAERPKGSFSTLEIQRTEQGDSAMYLCASGTANSYEQYFGPGTRLTVT.

This clonotype was seen a few times. This chain connects TRBV3-1 to TRBJ2-7; tentatively, D is TRBD1 or TRBD2 (5 bases each). CDR3 length: 13 residues. Germline CDR1 LGHDT, CDR2 YNNKEL (reference sequence). V gave up 4 bases and J gave up 6 bases, with 13 bases separating them. Here the CDR3 reads CASSPLPGREQYF. CDR3 DNA: TGTGCCAGCAGCCCCCTCCCGGGGCGCGAGCAGTACTTC.

This clonotype showed up many times. The chain has TRBV5-1 and TRBJ1-2, with D possibly TRBD1 on 5 matching bases. The length of the CDR3 is 14 residues. Germline V gives CDR1 SGHRS, CDR2 YFSETQ. V lost 0 bases and J 3 bases, leaving 9 bases between the germline ends. The CDR3 here is CASSLEGDHYGYTF. Written as DNA, the CDR3 is TGCGCCAGCAGCTTGGAAGGGGATCACTATGGCTACACCTTC.

V gene TRBV6-5 combines with J gene TRBJ1-5; TRBD1 matches at 7 bases. The junction had 0 bases not matched to a gene; V was cut back by 2 bases and J by 2 bases. The CDR3 extends over 14 amino acids. Germline assignment: CDR1 MNHEY and CDR2 SVGAGI. The CDR3 DNA is TGTGCCAGCAGTTACGGGACAGGCAATCAGCCCCAGCATTTT. It specifies CASSYGTGNQPQHF.

This clonotype was recorded only once. The genes are TRBV28 and TRBJ1-2, with unresolved D. Looked up from germline, CDR1 is MDHEN and CDR2 is SYDVKM. V dropped 3 bases and J dropped 6 bases, with 14 bases sitting between them. The CDR3 is 14 residues long. CDR3: CASSLSQVDDGYTF. DNA for the CDR3: TGTGCCAGCAGTTTGTCGCAGGTTGACGATGGCTACACCTTC.

V is TRBV29-1 and J is TRBJ2-1; D gene ambiguous. Germline loops: CDR1 SQVTM, CDR2 ANQGSEA. Trimming took off 4 bases at V and 5 bases at J, with 15 bases between the two ends. This CDR3 contains 14 residues. Here the CDR3 reads CSVVRAPGNNEQFF. CDR3 coding DNA: TGCAGCGTTGTTCGGGCGCCCGGAAACAATGAGCAGTTCTTC.

This clonotype has only a few counts. The CDR3 DNA is TGCGCCAGCAGCTTGGTTCAGGGGGCAAGCTCTGAAAAACTGTTTTTT. The encoded protein is CASSLVQGASSEKLFF. The genes are TRBV5-1 and TRBJ1-4, with TRBD1 matching 8 bases. CDR1 is SGHRS, CDR2 YFSETQ, per germline. The CDR3 has 16 residues. J was trimmed by 7 bases and V by 0 bases; bases with no gene match: 8.

A few counts support this clonotype. The V call is TRBV7-7, the J call TRBJ2-1; the match to TRBD2 covers 8 bases. The ends lost 1 base at V and 4 bases at J; junction bases unmatched: 9. The germline V gene has CDR1 SSHAT and CDR2 FNYEAQ (reference sequence). CDR3 length: 17 amino acids. The CDR3 region is CASSLGIPSGRYNEQFF. CDR3 bases: TGTGCCAGCAGCTTAGGGATTCCAAGCGGGAGATACAATGAGCAGTTCTTC.

This clonotype has a count of ten or more. V gene TRBV5-1 combines with J gene TRBJ2-3, with TRBD2 matching over 10 bases. The CDR3 is 17 residues long. The J segment lost 3 bases and the V segment lost 0 bases, leaving 7 bases of the junction unmatched. From germline, CDR1 is SGHRS and CDR2 YFSETQ. Here the CDR3 DNA reads TGCGCCAGCAGCTTGGTCGCGCAACTAGCGGGGACAGATACGCAGTATTTT. Protein: CASSLVAQLAGTDTQYF.

This clonotype was counted at least ten times. This CDR3 is CASSRGLAGLGEQYF. CDR3 coding DNA: TGTGCCAGCAGCCGGGGACTAGCGGGGTTGGGCGAGCAGTACTTC. This chain joins TRBV7-8 and TRBJ2-7; TRBD2 agrees at 13 bases. The CDR3 sequence is 15 residues long. V trimming: 5 bases; J trimming: 6 bases; junction bases outside the gene matches: 7. Germline V lookup: CDR1 SGHVS, CDR2 FQNEAQ.

About this clonotype: Being one base from a much bigger clone, this may be a read error. V usage is TRBV12-3 or TRBV12-4 and J usage is TRBJ1-1; 8 positions agree with TRBD1. This CDR3 contains 15 residues. The CDR3, as DNA: TGTGTCAGCAGTCCACGGACAGGGATGAACACTGAAGCTTTCTTT. This translates into CVSSPRTGMNTEAFF.

The sample holds many counts of this clonotype. This chain connects TRBV6-2 or TRBV6-3 to TRBJ2-1; 8 nucleotides align to TRBD1. The CDR3 loop spans 14 amino acids. The germline V gene has CDR1 MNHEY and CDR2 SVGEGT. V dropped 5 bases and J dropped 5; count of bases not matched to a gene: 5. The CDR3 DNA follows: TGTGCCAGCAGTACGGGACAGGTTAACAATGAGCAGTTCTTC. Translating gives CASSTGQVNNEQFF.

This clonotype has ten or more counts. The CDR3 nucleotides read TGTGCCAGCAGCTTACAGGGTTTAGAGACCCAGTACTTC. As protein: CASSLQGLETQYF. V is TRBV11-2 and J is TRBJ2-5; D is possibly TRBD1 (5 bases). CDR1 and CDR2 from the germline V gene are SGHAT and FQNNGV. V lost 2 bases to trimming and J lost 4 bases, with 8 bases between them. The CDR3 spans 13 residues.

This clonotype was counted many times. V usage is TRBV18 and J usage is TRBJ1-1; 11 bases line up with TRBD1. This CDR3 spans 17 amino acids. CDR1 and CDR2 from the germline V gene are KGHSH and LQKENI. Unmatched junction bases numbered 6, after V lost 2 bases and J lost 1 base. Here the CDR3 DNA reads TGTGCCAGCTCACCATATGGGACAGGGGGAACGAACACTGAAGCTTTCTTT. This gives the protein CASSPYGTGGTNTEAFF.

The V gene is TRBV6-6, the J gene TRBJ2-7; tentative D call: TRBD1 (6 bases). CDR1 MNHNY and CDR2 SVGAGI come from the germline V gene (reference sequence). The CDR3 is 14 residues long. Between the trimmed V and J ends, which lost 0 bases and 3 bases, there was a span of 9 bases. CDR3 nucleotides: TGTGCCAGCAGTTACTCCGGACAGTTCTACGAGCAGTACTTC. It specifies CASSYSGQFYEQYF.

This clonotype was found many times. The V gene is TRBV11-1, the J gene TRBJ2-7; D is uncertain. The CDR3 is made up of 14 amino acids. With 6 bases removed from V and 5 bases from J, the gap between germline ends came to 17 bases. The V gene's germline CDR1 is SGHAT and CDR2 FQDESV (reference sequence). This CDR3 reads CASSPVELTDEQYF. The CDR3 nucleotides are TGTGCCAGCAGTCCCGTCGAGCTAACGGACGAGCAGTACTTC.

This clonotype was recorded a few times. The rearrangement links TRBV7-8 to TRBJ2-1; D remains unclear. Trimming pared 5 bases from V and 1 base from J, leaving 15 bases between. Germline loops: CDR1 SGHVS, CDR2 FQNEAQ. The CDR3 runs to 16 residues. The CDR3 DNA reads TGTGCCAGCAGCCCCCGTCCCGCCCGGTCCTACAATGAGCAGTTCTTC. Residues: CASSPRPARSYNEQFF.

Remarks on this clonotype: Its ends do not fully match the called genes, so a read error is possible. The J gene is TRBJ2-7, the V gene TRBV9; TRBD1 or TRBD2 may be the D gene (7 bases each). This CDR3 is built from 15 residues. Looked up from germline, CDR1 is SGDLS and CDR2 is YYNGEE. The CDR3 DNA follows: TGTGCCTGCAGCGGGGAGGGGGCGCCGGTGGAAGAGCAGTACTTC. Its translation is CACSGEGAPVEEQYF.

The V gene is TRBV5-6, the J gene TRBJ1-3; 7 nucleotides agree with TRBD1. The CDR3 loop spans 17 amino acids. The germline V gene encodes CDR1 SGHDT and CDR2 YYEEEE. V lost 1 base, J lost 2 bases, and 9 bases stayed unmatched. CDR3 protein: CASSLLLFGTAGNTIYF. CDR3 nucleotide sequence: TGTGCCAGCAGCTTGCTCCTTTTCGGGACAGCTGGAAACACCATATATTTT.

The chain couples TRBV29-1 to TRBJ2-5; 14 positions match TRBD2. The CDR3 covers 16 residues. Germline V gives CDR1 SQVTM, CDR2 ANQGSEA. V was clipped by 7 bases and J by 7 bases; unmatched bases: 14. The CDR3 DNA follows: TGCAGCGCTGAGCCCCGGACTAGCGGGGGGCCAGGGACCCAGTACTTC. Its translation is CSAEPRTSGGPGTQYF.

This clonotype was found many times. This chain uses TRBV9 with TRBJ2-3, with a weak D call TRBD2 (5 bases). Germline V gene sequence: CDR1 SGDLS, CDR2 YYNGEE. With 0 bases removed from V and 8 bases from J, the gap between germline ends came to 10 bases. The CDR3 runs 13 residues. This chain's CDR3 is CASSVGTAGTQYF. Here the CDR3 DNA reads TGTGCCAGCAGCGTAGGGACTGCGGGTACGCAGTATTTT.

This clonotype showed up many times. The chain uses TRBV19 and TRBJ2-3; 12 nucleotides line up with TRBD2. This CDR3 is 16 amino acids long. V lost 3 bases and J lost 6; bases outside the gene matches: 7. CDR1 is LNHDA, CDR2 SQIVND, per germline (reference sequence). This CDR3 reads CASSISSGGAGDTQYF. The CDR3 nucleotides read TGTGCCAGTAGTATTTCTAGCGGGGGGGCCGGGGATACGCAGTATTTT. The full variable domain, completed using reference TRBV19 and TRBJ2-3, is DGGITQSPKYLFRKEGQNVTLSCEQNLNHDAMYWYRQDPGQGLRLIYYSQIVNDFQKGDIAEGYSVSREKKESFPLTVTSAQKNPTAFYLCASSISSGGAGDTQYFGPGTRLTVL.

This clonotype has more than one count but fewer than ten. The chain uses TRBV9 and TRBJ2-3; D is ambiguous. The V and J ends lost 0 bases and 0 bases respectively, with 11 bases between them. The CDR3 covers 16 residues. Germline V gene sequence: CDR1 SGDLS, CDR2 YYNGEE. The DNA for the CDR3 is TGTGCCAGCAGCGTAGTGCCGGAAACTAGCACAGATACGCAGTATTTT. Translated: CASSVVPETSTDTQYF.

V gene TRBV27 combines with J gene TRBJ1-5; 7 bases fit TRBD1. CDR3 size: 13 residues. Trimming at V came to 6 bases and at J to 3 bases, leaving 2 bases not matched to a gene. CDR1 and CDR2 from the germline V gene are MNHEY and SMNVEV (reference sequence). The CDR3, as DNA: TGTGCCAGCAGAGGGGGCCTCAATCAGCCCCAGCATTTT. Its translation: CASRGGLNQPQHF.

The sample holds a few counts of this clonotype. J is TRBJ2-7 and V is TRBV10-1; possible D gene TRBD1, 6 bases. The germline CDR1 and CDR2 sequences are WNHNN and SYGVQD (reference sequence). V gave up 3 bases and J gave up 7 bases, with 10 bases separating them. The CDR3 contains 12 residues. The CDR3: CASSEQGGEQYF. CDR3 sequence (DNA): TGCGCCAGCAGTGAACAAGGGGGTGAGCAGTACTTC.

In this sample, this clonotype turned up a few times. The chain carries TRBV27 and TRBJ1-4, with 9 bases lining up with TRBD1. Germline loops: CDR1 MNHEY, CDR2 SMNVEV (reference sequence). V was clipped by 5 bases and J by 11 bases; unmatched bases: 15. The CDR3 consists of 16 residues. The CDR3 here is CASSSGTGRLVGKLFF. The CDR3 DNA reads as TGTGCCAGCAGTAGTGGGACAGGGCGTCTCGTGGGGAAACTGTTTTTT.

This clonotype showed up many times. The rearrangement links TRBV5-3 to TRBJ2-2, with 12 positions matching TRBD2. TRBV5-3 is known as an ORF, though its function is uncertain. The trim removed 4 bases at V and 4 bases at J, leaving 11 bases unmatched. CDR3 length equals 18 residues. DNA for the CDR3: TGTGCCAGAAGCCCCGGGACTAGCGGGCCCTCGGTCACCGGGGAGCTGTTTTTT. It encodes CARSPGTSGPSVTGELFF.

This clonotype was counted ten times or more. The chain joins TRBV6-2 or TRBV6-3 to TRBJ1-5; TRBD1 matches 9 bases. This CDR3 has 17 amino acids. V shed 4 bases, J shed 7 bases, and the junction held 14 bases outside the gene matches. In germline, CDR1 is MNHEY, CDR2 SVGEGT. The CDR3 loop reads CASSSLSRDRVGQPQHF. In DNA form, the CDR3 reads TGTGCCAGCAGTTCCCTGTCCCGGGACAGGGTCGGGCAGCCCCAGCATTTT.

V gene TRBV10-3 combines with J gene TRBJ1-4; D gene uncertain. Germline-derived CDR1 and CDR2 are ENHRY and SYGVKD. The CDR3 is made up of 15 amino acids. V lost 8 bases to trimming and J lost 0 bases, with 13 bases between them. DNA of the CDR3: TGTGCCATCCGAGAAACGGATGCAACTAATGAAAAACTGTTTTTT. Translated, it gives CAIRETDATNEKLFF.

Points on this clonotype: A much larger clonotype is one base distant, so this may be a read error. The CDR3 DNA reads as TGTGTCAGTAGTATAAAAGCGGGGGGCCCTACCTACGAGCAGTACTTC. It is translated as CVSSIKAGGPTYEQYF. This chain joins TRBV19 and TRBJ2-7; 9 bases are shared with TRBD2. This CDR3 comprises 16 residues. Germline V gene data show CDR1 as LNHDA and CDR2 as SQIVND (reference sequence).

This clonotype was seen many times. The chain couples TRBV3-1 to TRBJ1-6; the D is unclear. Trimming removed 4 bases from V and 11 bases from J, with 18 bases in between. CDR3 length equals 15 residues. Germline loops: CDR1 LGHDT, CDR2 YNNKEL (reference sequence). Written as DNA, the CDR3 is TGTGCCAGCAGCCCCACCTGGAGGGCCGGGGCACCCCTCCACTTT. Translation: CASSPTWRAGAPLHF.

This clonotype appeared many times. In DNA, the CDR3 is TGTGCCAGCAAGAGCGGGGGCCTGAACACCGGGGAGCTGTTTTTT. Its translation: CASKSGGLNTGELFF. The V call is TRBV3-1, the J call TRBJ2-2, with TRBD2 matching over 8 bases. V was pared by 7 bases and J by 1 base, with 5 bases of the junction left unmatched. Per the germline V gene, CDR1 is LGHDT and CDR2 is YNNKEL (reference sequence). The CDR3 loop spans 15 amino acids.